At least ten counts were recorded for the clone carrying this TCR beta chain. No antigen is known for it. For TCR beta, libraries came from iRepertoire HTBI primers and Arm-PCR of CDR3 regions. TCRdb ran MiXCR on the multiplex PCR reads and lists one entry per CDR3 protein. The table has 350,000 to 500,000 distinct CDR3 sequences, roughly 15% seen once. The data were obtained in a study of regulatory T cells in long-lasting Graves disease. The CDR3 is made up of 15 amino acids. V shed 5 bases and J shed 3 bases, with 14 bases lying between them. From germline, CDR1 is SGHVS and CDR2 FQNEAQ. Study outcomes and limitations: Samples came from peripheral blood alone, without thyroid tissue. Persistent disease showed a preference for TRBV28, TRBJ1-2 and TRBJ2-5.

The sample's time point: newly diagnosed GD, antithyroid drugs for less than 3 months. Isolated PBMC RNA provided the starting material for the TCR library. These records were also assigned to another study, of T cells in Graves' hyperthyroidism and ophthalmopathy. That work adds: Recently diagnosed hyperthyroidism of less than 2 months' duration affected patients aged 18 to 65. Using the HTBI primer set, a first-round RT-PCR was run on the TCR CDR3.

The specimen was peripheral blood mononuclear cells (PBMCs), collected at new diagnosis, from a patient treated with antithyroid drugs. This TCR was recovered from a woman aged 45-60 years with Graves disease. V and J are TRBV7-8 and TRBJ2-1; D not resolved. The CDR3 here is CASSPRLAVYNEQFF. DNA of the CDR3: TGTGCCAGCAGCCCCCGCCTGGCGGTCTACAATGAGCAGTTCTTC.